This T cell receptor (beta chain) originates from a study of CD8 T cells in Susac syndrome. Random hexamers were used to reverse transcribe the RNA input (roughly 0.5 to 1 ug). Via MiXCR, TCRdb re-called the immunoSEQ multiplex PCR reads, giving one row per CDR3 protein. The repertoire holds about 210,000 distinct CDR3 sequences, with 90% to 95% as singletons. Sequencing input: CD4+ T cells from PBMCs. The clonotype originates from a human donor in good health.

The CDR3: CASSPESTGRNEQFF. DNA for the CDR3: TGTGCCAGCAGTCCAGAATCGACAGGGAGAAATGAGCAGTTCTTC. The rearrangement uses TRBV12-3 or TRBV12-4 and TRBJ2-1; 7 bases line up with TRBD1. CDR3 length: 15 residues. V lost 5 bases and J lost 7; bases outside the gene matches: 11.